These 21 T cell receptor beta chains came from one sample sequenced in a study of CD8 T cells in ankylosing spondylitis. Whole-study results and caveats: A motif of under 10 highly homologous TCR beta variants was seen as apparently characteristic of ankylosing spondylitis blood.

Via MiXCR, TCRdb re-called the 5' RACE reads, giving one row per CDR3 protein. This table has around 430,000 distinct CDR3 sequences, roughly 17% appearing once. No antigen has been assigned to these receptors. The material sequenced was blood, either unsorted or a sorted T cell fraction (not recorded which). The source of these receptors is a male donor with ankylosing spondylitis.

This clonotype was recorded a few times. The chain employs TRBV6-1 and TRBJ2-5; TRBD1 matches 7 bases. The trim removed 7 bases at V and 4 bases at J, leaving 9 bases unmatched. Germline V lookup: CDR1 MNHNS, CDR2 SASEGT. This CDR3 comprises 14 residues. The DNA of the CDR3 is TGTGCCAGCACCCGGGACAGTCGAGGAGAGACCCAGTACTTC. Protein product: CASTRDSRGETQYF.

The chain links TRBV5-1 to TRBJ2-7; TRBD2 matches at 10 bases. This CDR3 has 17 amino acids. The junction had 12 bases not matched to a gene; V was cut back by 0 bases and J by 6 bases. Per germline, CDR1 SGHRS and CDR2 YFSETQ. The CDR3 here is CASSLVASGSAGFEQYF. The DNA for the CDR3 is TGCGCCAGCAGCTTGGTTGCTAGCGGGAGCGCGGGGTTCGAGCAGTACTTC.

The V gene is TRBV28, the J gene TRBJ1-4; no clear D. The CDR3 consists of 13 residues. The germline V and J ends were trimmed by 6 bases and 3 bases, with 8 bases remaining between them. Germline-derived CDR1 and CDR2 are MDHEN and SYDVKM. The CDR3 nucleotides are TGTGCCAGCAGACGGTCGGCTAATGAAAAACTGTTTTTT. Translating gives CASRRSANEKLFF.

This clonotype was counted between two and nine times. The gene calls are TRBV7-6 and TRBJ2-1; D is possibly TRBD2 (6 bases). The germline V gene has CDR1 SGHVS and CDR2 FNYEAQ. V lost 6 bases and J 8 bases, leaving 14 bases between the germline ends. This CDR3 contains 13 residues. The CDR3 DNA follows: TGTGCCAGCAGTCAAACTAGCCGCCATGAGCAGTTCTTC. Translated: CASSQTSRHEQFF.

This chain joins TRBV7-9 and TRBJ2-7; 8 bases map to TRBD1. The CDR3 covers 12 residues. Germline loops: CDR1 SEHNR, CDR2 FQNEAQ (reference sequence). J gave up 12 bases and V 1 base, and 5 bases lay outside the gene matches. CDR3: CASSLESGQGYF. CDR3 DNA sequence: TGTGCCAGCAGCTTAGAGAGTGGACAGGGGTACTTC.

This clonotype showed up just a few times. The J gene is TRBJ2-2, the V gene TRBV20-1; 7 bases match TRBD1. Germline CDR1 reads DFQATT; CDR2 reads SNEGSKA (reference sequence). The CDR3 runs 15 residues. V shed 4 bases and J 1 base; nucleotides not matched to a gene: 6. The chain's CDR3 is CSATGGDRNTGELFF. The CDR3 bases are TGCAGTGCTACCGGTGGGGACAGGAACACCGGGGAGCTGTTTTTT.

This clonotype came up a few times. V and J are TRBV20-1 and TRBJ2-1; D is unresolved. The germline V gene has CDR1 DFQATT and CDR2 SNEGSKA (reference sequence). The CDR3 runs 14 residues. Trimming removed 6 bases at V and 0 bases at J, with 12 bases between. CDR3 in DNA: TGCAGTGCCCAGAGACGTCCCTCCTACAATGAGCAGTTCTTC. It specifies CSAQRRPSYNEQFF.

This clonotype came up many times. The chain combines TRBV20-1 with TRBJ1-5; D may be TRBD1 (6 bases). V was shortened by 1 base and J by 7 bases, with 14 bases between the two germline ends. The CDR3 covers 14 residues. Looked up from germline, CDR1 is DFQATT and CDR2 is SNEGSKA (reference sequence). The CDR3 DNA reads as TGCAGTGCTAGAGGGGGGGGGCGCGACCAGCCCCAGCATTTT. This gives the protein CSARGGGRDQPQHF.

At least ten counts were recorded for this clonotype. The junction shows a germline mismatch at one end, possibly a read error. The chain is built from TRBV11-2 and TRBJ1-2, with 8 bases aligning to TRBD1. The CDR3 sequence is 14 residues long. CDR1 SGHAT and CDR2 FQNNGV come from the germline V gene. This CDR3 reads CASSVDRGREGYTF. CDR3 coding DNA: TGTGCCAGCAGCGTAGACAGGGGCCGTGAGGGCTACACCTTC. The complete variable domain, with remaining parts taken from reference TRBV11-2 and TRBJ1-2, reads EAGVAQSPRYKIIEKRQSVAFWCNPISGHATLYWYQQILGQGPKLLIQFQNNGVVDDSQLPKDRFSAERLKGVDSTLKIQPAKLEDSAVYLCASSVDRGREGYTFGSGTRLTVV.

The DNA of the CDR3 is TGTGCCAGCTTGGTGGAGGCAGCTAAGAACACTGAAGCTTTCTTT. Translation gives CASLVEAAKNTEAFF. The V gene is TRBV18, the J gene TRBJ1-1, with D hard to call. Per the germline V gene, CDR1 is KGHSH and CDR2 is LQKENI. The V gene lost 7 bases and the J gene lost 1 base, with 16 bases spanning the gap. The CDR3 runs 15 residues.

This sequence joins TRBV10-3 and TRBJ2-7; TRBD1 agrees at 9 bases. The CDR3 has 14 amino acids. Germline V gene lookup returns CDR1 ENHRY and CDR2 SYGVKD. J lost 6 bases, V lost 2 bases, and 5 bases had no gene match. In DNA form, the CDR3 reads TGTGCCATCAGTGAGCCCCGGGACAGGGTCGAGCAGTACTTC. Protein: CAISEPRDRVEQYF.

This clonotype appeared many times. The gene calls are TRBV12-3 or TRBV12-4 and TRBJ2-5, with 11 bases that match TRBD2. The trim removed 6 bases at V and 4 bases at J, leaving 13 bases unmatched. The CDR3 has 17 residues. The CDR3 DNA reads TGTGCCAGCAGCCCCGACCAAATAGCGGGAGGGGGAGAGACCCAGTACTTC. It codes for CASSPDQIAGGGETQYF.

This clonotype has a handful of counts. This rearrangement joins TRBV9 to TRBJ1-6; no definite D call. V lost 3 bases and J lost 3, with 7 bases in between. The CDR3 is 14 amino acids. Germline V gene lookup returns CDR1 SGDLS and CDR2 YYNGEE. The CDR3, as DNA: TGTGCCAGCAGCGCTGGGAGCTATAATTCACCCCTCCACTTT. This codes for CASSAGSYNSPLHF.

This clonotype was seen only a few times. The chain employs TRBV20-1 and TRBJ1-2, with D possibly being TRBD1 (5 bases). Germline CDR1 reads DFQATT; CDR2 reads SNEGSKA (reference sequence). The CDR3 spans 14 residues. Trimming took 3 bases from V and 4 from J, leaving 15 bases between them. The DNA for the CDR3 is TGCAGTGCTAGGTTTGGGGAGGGGTCCTATGGCTACACCTTC. This encodes CSARFGEGSYGYTF.

This clonotype was seen more than once but under ten times. This rearrangement joins TRBV2 to TRBJ1-2; no reliable D call. V dropped 1 base and J dropped 4 bases, with 7 bases sitting between them. CDR1 and CDR2 (germline): SNHLY, FYNNEI. This CDR3 comprises 13 residues. CDR3 DNA sequence: TGTGCCAGCAGTGAAGAGTATTTCTATGGCTACACCTTC. This gives the protein CASSEEYFYGYTF.

The V and J genes are TRBV12-3 or TRBV12-4 and TRBJ1-4, with 7 bases matching TRBD1. Trimming took 0 bases from V and 13 from J; bases not matched to a gene: 5. The CDR3 runs 13 residues. The CDR3 here is CASSLATGFRLFF. As DNA, the CDR3 is TGTGCCAGCAGTTTAGCGACAGGGTTTAGACTGTTTTTT.

The chain links TRBV12-3 or TRBV12-4 to TRBJ2-1; tentative D call: TRBD1 (6 bases). V lost 6 bases and J 3 bases, leaving 18 bases between the germline ends. The CDR3 contains 16 residues. The CDR3 protein is CASRVGVQGIYNEQFF. CDR3 sequence (DNA): TGTGCCAGCAGGGTGGGGGTCCAGGGGATCTACAATGAGCAGTTCTTC.

V is TRBV5-1 and J is TRBJ2-1; 7 bases are shared with TRBD2. The CDR3 has 17 residues. Per germline, CDR1 SGHRS and CDR2 YFSETQ. V lost 2 bases, J lost 5 bases, and 13 bases stayed unmatched. The CDR3 coding sequence is TGCGCCAGCAGCTTACCACACGGCGGGAGCTTGAACAATGAGCAGTTCTTC. Translation: CASSLPHGGSLNNEQFF.

This clonotype appeared many times. The rearrangement uses TRBV29-1 and TRBJ2-2; 7 nucleotides align to TRBD1. The length of the CDR3 is 13 residues. Germline-derived CDR1 and CDR2 are SQVTM and ANQGSEA. V trimming: 3 bases; J trimming: 4 bases; junction bases outside the gene matches: 2. The CDR3, as DNA: TGCAGCGTTGAGAGGGACAGCACCGGGGAGCTGTTTTTT. Protein product: CSVERDSTGELFF.

The V call is TRBV20-1, the J call TRBJ1-6; D is possibly TRBD1 (5 bases). The germline gives CDR1 DFQATT, CDR2 SNEGSKA (reference sequence). The CDR3 spans 12 residues. Trimming removed 1 base from V and 9 bases from J, with 7 bases in between. The chain's CDR3 is CSARGGVSPLHF. The CDR3 nucleotides read TGCAGTGCTAGAGGGGGCGTTTCACCCCTCCACTTT.

In this sample, this clonotype turned up once. This chain links TRBV6-5 with TRBJ2-1; tentatively, D is TRBD2 (5 bases). The CDR3 covers 11 residues. From germline, CDR1 is MNHEY and CDR2 SVGAGI. The ends were cut back, 9 bases at V and 4 bases at J, with 7 bases in the middle. DNA of the CDR3: TGTGCCAGTCGCGGGTACAATGAGCAGTTCTTC. This codes for CASRGYNEQFF.